This TCR beta chain was found in a study of T-cell reconstitution after alpha-beta-depleted transplantation in children. Broader study findings: By one year post-transplant, T-cell counts and diversity largely arose from T cells that were newly produced. Elevated TCRbeta diversity at day 60 was traced, in some patients, to surviving recipient T cells and thymic progenitors. Several hundred graft clones that had expanded were reportedly the source of alpha-beta T cells about two months after transplant.

About this clonotype itself: Its antigen remains unknown. An end of the junction differs from the germline gene, which may be a read error.

Unique molecular identifiers tagged the TCRbeta library. A single record per CDR3 protein comes from TCRdb applying MiXCR to the PCR reads. The table records 700,000 or so distinct CDR3 sequences, around 13% of them present only once. This CDR3 comprises 19 residues. Germline values: CDR1 SQVTM, CDR2 ANQGSEA. The chain employs TRBV29-1 and TRBJ1-1; the match to TRBD1 covers 8 bases. The clonotype comes from a girl aged 2-9 years with congenital amegakaryocytic thrombocytopenia, due to receive a stem cell transplant. The sequencing here drew on PBMCs, taken before TCRalphabeta/CD19-depleted stem cell transplant. Here the CDR3 reads CSVADRELGNSSGNAEAFF. The CDR3, as DNA: TGCAGCGTTGCGGACAGGGAGTTGGGCAACAGCTCAGGGAACGCTGAAGCTTTCTTT.